This record covers a single T cell receptor (beta chain). V lost 3 bases and J 1 base, leaving 8 bases between the germline ends. This CDR3 spans 14 amino acids. Looked up from germline, CDR1 is SGDLS and CDR2 is YYNGEE. In the United States, treatment was given to all participants with HIV. This sample is part of a study of long-term antiretroviral therapy in people with HIV. At survey level, the immunoSEQ assay was run in its v3.0 version. The protocol was immunoSEQ multiplex PCR, while the TCRdb copy is restricted to in-frame clones and leaves out a portion. The sample shows 15,000 to 20,000 clones, approximately 95% of them seen only once.

This TCR was sampled from a man aged 25 to 40 with HIV. The sequences come from unsorted PBMCs, collected 10.4 years after starting antiretroviral therapy. The chain links TRBV9 to TRBJ2-1; D is ambiguous. CDR3 coding DNA: TGTGCCAGCAGCGCTAGTTTATCCTACAATGAGCAGTTCTTC. The encoded protein is CASSASLSYNEQFF.